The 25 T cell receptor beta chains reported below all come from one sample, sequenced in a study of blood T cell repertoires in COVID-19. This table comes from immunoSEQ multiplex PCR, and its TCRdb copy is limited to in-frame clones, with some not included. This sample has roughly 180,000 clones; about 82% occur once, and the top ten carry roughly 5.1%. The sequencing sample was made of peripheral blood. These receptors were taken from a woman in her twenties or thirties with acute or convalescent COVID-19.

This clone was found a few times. CDR3 residues: CSAIERGTNYGYTF. CDR3 coding DNA: TGCAGTGCTATTGAGAGGGGGACTAACTATGGCTACACCTTC. The J gene is TRBJ1-2, the V gene TRBV20-1, with TRBD1 as a possible D gene (6 bases). CDR3 length: 14 amino acids. Germline CDR1 and CDR2: DFQATT and SNEGSKA (reference sequence). V lost 4 bases, J lost 0 bases, and 12 bases lay in between.

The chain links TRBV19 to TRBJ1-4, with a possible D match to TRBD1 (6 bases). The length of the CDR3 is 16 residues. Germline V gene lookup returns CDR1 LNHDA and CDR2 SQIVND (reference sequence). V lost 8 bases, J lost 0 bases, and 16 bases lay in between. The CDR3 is CASLRTVRATNEKLFF. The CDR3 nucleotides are TGTGCCAGTCTCCGGACAGTAAGAGCAACTAATGAAAAACTGTTTTTT.

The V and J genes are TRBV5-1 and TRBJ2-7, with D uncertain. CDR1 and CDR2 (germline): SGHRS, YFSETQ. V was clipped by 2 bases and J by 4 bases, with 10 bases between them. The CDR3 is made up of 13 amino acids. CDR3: CASSFATLYEQYF. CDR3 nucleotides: TGCGCCAGCAGCTTCGCGACTCTGTACGAGCAGTACTTC.

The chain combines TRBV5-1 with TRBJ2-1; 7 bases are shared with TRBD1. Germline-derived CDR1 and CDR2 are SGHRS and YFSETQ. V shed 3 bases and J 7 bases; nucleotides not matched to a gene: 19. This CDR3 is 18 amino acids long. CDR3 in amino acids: CASSSEKDRRRRINEQFF. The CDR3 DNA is TGCGCCAGCAGCTCGGAAAAGGACAGGAGACGACGAATTAATGAGCAGTTCTTC.

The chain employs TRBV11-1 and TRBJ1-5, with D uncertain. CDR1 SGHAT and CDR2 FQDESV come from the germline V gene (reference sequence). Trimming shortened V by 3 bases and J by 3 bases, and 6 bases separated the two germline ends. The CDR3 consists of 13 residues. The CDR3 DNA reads TGTGCCAGCAGCTTGGGCCACAATCAGCCCCAGCATTTT. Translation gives CASSLGHNQPQHF.

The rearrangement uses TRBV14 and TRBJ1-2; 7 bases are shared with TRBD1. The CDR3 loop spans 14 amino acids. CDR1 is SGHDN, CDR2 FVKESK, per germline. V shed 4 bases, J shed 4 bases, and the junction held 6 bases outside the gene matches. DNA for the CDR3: TGTGCCAGCAGCCCGAGGGGGCTTGGCTATGGCTACACCTTC. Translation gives CASSPRGLGYGYTF.

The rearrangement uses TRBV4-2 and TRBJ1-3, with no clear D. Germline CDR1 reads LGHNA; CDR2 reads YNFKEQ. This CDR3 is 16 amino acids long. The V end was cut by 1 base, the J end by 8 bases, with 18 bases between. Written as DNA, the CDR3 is TGTGCCAGCAGCCAAGGTCGAAACCGAGGGCTGGACACCATATATTTT. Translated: CASSQGRNRGLDTIYF.

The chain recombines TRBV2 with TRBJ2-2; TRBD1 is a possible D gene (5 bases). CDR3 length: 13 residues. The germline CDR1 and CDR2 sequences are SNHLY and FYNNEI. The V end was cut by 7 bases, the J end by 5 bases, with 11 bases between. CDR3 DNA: TGTGCCAGCACGGCCAGGGCAACCGGGGAGCTGTTTTTT. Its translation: CASTARATGELFF. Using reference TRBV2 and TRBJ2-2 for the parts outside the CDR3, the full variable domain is EPEVTQTPSHQVTQMGQEVILRCVPISNHLYFYWYRQILGQKVEFLVSFYNNEISEKSEIFDDQFSVERPDGSNFTLKIRSTKLEDSAMYFCASTARATGELFFGEGSRLTVL.

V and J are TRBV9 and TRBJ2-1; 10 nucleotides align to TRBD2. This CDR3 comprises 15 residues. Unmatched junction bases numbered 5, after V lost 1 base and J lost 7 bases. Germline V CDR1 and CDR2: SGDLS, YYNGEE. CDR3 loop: CASSVQAGGPNEQFF. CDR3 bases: TGTGCCAGCAGCGTACAAGCGGGGGGGCCGAATGAGCAGTTCTTC.

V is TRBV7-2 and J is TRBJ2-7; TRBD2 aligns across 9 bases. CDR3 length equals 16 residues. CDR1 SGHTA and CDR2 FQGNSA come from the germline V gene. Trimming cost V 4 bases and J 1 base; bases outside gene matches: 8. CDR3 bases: TGTGCCAGCAGCTCGCGGGGACTAGCCGCTTCCTACGAGCAGTACTTC. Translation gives CASSSRGLAASYEQYF.

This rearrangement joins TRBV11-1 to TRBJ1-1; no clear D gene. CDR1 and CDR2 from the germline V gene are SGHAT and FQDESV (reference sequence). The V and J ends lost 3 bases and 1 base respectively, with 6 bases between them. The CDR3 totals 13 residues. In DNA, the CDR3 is TGTGCCAGCAGCTTCCGGGGGAACACTGAAGCTTTCTTT. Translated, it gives CASSFRGNTEAFF.

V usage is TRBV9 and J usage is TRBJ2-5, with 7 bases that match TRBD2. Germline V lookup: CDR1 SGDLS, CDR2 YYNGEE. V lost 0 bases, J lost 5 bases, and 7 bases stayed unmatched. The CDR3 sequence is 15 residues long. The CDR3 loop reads CASSVGLGGMETQYF. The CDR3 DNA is TGTGCCAGCAGCGTAGGTTTGGGGGGGATGGAGACCCAGTACTTC.

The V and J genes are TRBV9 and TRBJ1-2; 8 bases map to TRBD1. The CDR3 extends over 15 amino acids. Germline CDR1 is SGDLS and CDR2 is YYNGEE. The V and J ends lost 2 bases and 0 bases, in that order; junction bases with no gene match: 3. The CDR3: CASSVGDRTNYGYTF. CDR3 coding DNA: TGTGCCAGCAGCGTGGGGGACAGGACTAACTATGGCTACACCTTC.

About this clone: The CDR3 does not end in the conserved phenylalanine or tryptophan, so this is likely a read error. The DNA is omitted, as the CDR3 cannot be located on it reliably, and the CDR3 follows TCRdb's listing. CDR3 region: CASSLVVIFCG. The gene calls are TRBV7-9 and TRBJ1-2. A total of 11 residues make up the CDR3, ends included. Germline V gives CDR1 SEHNR, CDR2 FQNEAQ (reference sequence).

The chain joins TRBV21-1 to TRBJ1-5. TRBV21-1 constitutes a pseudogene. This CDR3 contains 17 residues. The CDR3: CASRITRKLEHGKPQHF. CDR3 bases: TGTGCCAGCAGAATAACAAGAAAACTCGAACACGGGAAGCCCCAGCATTTT.

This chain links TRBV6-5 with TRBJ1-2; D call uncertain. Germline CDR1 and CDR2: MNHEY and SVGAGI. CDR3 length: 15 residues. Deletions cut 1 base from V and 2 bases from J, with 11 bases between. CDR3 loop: CASSYLGGSNYGYTF. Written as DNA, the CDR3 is TGTGCCAGCAGTTACTTGGGAGGCAGCAACTATGGCTACACCTTC.

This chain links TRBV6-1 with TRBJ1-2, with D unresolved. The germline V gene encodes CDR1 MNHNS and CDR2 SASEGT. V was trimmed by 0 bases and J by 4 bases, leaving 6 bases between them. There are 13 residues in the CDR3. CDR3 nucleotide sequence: TGTGCCAGCAGTGAAGCGGGCAGCTATGGCTACACCTTC. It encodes CASSEAGSYGYTF.

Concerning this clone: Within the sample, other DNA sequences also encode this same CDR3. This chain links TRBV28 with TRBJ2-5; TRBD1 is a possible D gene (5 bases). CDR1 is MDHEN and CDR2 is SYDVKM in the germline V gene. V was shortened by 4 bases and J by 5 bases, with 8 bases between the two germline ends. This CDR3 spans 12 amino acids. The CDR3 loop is CASSSGLETQYF. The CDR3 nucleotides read TGTGCCAGCAGTTCAGGGTTGGAGACCCAGTACTTC.

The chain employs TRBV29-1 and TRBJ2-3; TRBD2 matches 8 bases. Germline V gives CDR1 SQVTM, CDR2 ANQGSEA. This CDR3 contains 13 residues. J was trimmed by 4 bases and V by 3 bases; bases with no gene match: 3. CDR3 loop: CSVDGGAADTQYF. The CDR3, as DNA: TGCAGCGTTGACGGGGGGGCAGCAGATACGCAGTATTTT.

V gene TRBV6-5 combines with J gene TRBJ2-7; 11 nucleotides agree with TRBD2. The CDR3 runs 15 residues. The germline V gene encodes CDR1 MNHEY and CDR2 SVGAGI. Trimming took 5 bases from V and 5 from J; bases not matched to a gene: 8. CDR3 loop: CASSLASGRNHEQYF. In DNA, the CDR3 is TGTGCCAGCAGTCTCGCTAGCGGGAGGAACCACGAGCAGTACTTC.

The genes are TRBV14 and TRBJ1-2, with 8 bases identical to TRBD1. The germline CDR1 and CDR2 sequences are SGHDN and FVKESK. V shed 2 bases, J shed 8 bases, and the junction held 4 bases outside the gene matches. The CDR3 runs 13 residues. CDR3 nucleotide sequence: TGTGCCAGCAGCCAACGGACAGGGTTCGGCTACACCTTC. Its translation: CASSQRTGFGYTF. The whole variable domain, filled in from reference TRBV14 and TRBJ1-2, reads EAGVTQFPSHSVIEKGQTVTLRCDPISGHDNLYWYRRVMGKEIKFLLHFVKESKQDESGMPNNRFLAERTGGTYSTLKVQPAELEDSGVYFCASSQRTGFGYTFGSGTRLTVV.

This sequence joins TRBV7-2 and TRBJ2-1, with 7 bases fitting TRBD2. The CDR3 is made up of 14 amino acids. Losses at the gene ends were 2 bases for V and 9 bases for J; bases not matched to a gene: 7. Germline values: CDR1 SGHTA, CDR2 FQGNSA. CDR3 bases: TGTGCCAGCAGCTTAACGGGAGGTCAGATTGAGCAGTTCTTC. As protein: CASSLTGGQIEQFF.

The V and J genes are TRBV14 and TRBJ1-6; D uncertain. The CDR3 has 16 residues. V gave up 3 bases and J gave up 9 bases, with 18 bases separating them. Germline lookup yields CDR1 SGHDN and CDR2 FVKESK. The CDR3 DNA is TGTGCCAGCAGCCATATGGGCGACCCTTTGGGTTCACCCCTCCACTTT. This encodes CASSHMGDPLGSPLHF.

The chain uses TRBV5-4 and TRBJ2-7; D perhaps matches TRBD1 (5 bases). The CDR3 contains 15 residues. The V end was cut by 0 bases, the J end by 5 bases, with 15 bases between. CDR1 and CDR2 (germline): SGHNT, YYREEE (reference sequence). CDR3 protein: CASSLERQTAHEQYF. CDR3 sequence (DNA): TGTGCCAGCAGCTTGGAAAGACAGACGGCCCACGAGCAGTACTTC.

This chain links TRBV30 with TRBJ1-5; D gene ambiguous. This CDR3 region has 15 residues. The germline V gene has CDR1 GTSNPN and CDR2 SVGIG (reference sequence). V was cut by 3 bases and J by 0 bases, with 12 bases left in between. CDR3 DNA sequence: TGTGCCTGGAGCCCTAGTCGTCATAGCAATCAGCCCCAGCATTTT. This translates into CAWSPSRHSNQPQHF.